This TCR beta chain was sequenced during a study of CD8 T cells in Susac syndrome. Overall study context: At the time their blood was drawn, patients with Susac syndrome were either therapy-naive, on corticosteroids (with some of them also receiving intravenous immunoglobulin), or on intravenous immunoglobulin alone.

The RNA, roughly 0.5 to 1 ug, was put through reverse transcription using random hexamers. A single record per CDR3 protein comes from TCRdb applying MiXCR to the immunoSEQ multiplex PCR reads. The sample includes about 100,000 distinct CDR3 sequences, around 95% of them seen just once. The CDR3 runs 13 residues. V dropped 5 bases and J dropped 3 bases, with 9 bases sitting between them. The source of this sequence is a human donor with Susac syndrome. The chain uses TRBV12-3 or TRBV12-4 and TRBJ2-3; unclear D gene. Sequencing used CD8+ T cells from PBMCs. CDR3 amino acids: CASSGSTTDTQYF. The CDR3 nucleotides are TGTGCCAGCAGTGGTTCTACTACAGATACGCAGTATTTT.